Each of the 31 T cell receptor beta chains below was sequenced from the same sample in a study of CD8 T cells in ankylosing spondylitis. Each CDR3 protein is one row after TCRdb ran MiXCR on the 5' RACE reads. The sample has hundreds of thousands of distinct CDR3 sequences, 20% seen once. What was sequenced was blood, either unsorted or a sorted T cell fraction (not recorded which). The receptors come from a male donor with ankylosing spondylitis or in good health (not recorded which).

As to this clonotype: The conserved final phenylalanine or tryptophan is absent from the CDR3, which likely points to a read error. This rearrangement joins TRBV27 to TRBJ1-1; D uncertain. Trimming removed 2 bases at V and 0 bases at J, with 7 bases between. Germline-derived CDR1 and CDR2 are MNHEY and SMNVEV (reference sequence). The CDR3 sequence is 14 residues long. The CDR3 spells CASSLTGLNTEAFL. CDR3 coding DNA: TGTGCCAGCAGTTTAACGGGCCTGAACACTGAAGCTTTCCTT.

This clonotype was recorded at least ten times. The chain combines TRBV19 with TRBJ2-7; 7 bases line up with TRBD1. The trim removed 9 bases at V and 0 bases at J, leaving 8 bases unmatched. The CDR3 length is 14 residues. From germline, CDR1 is LNHDA and CDR2 SQIVND (reference sequence). The CDR3 spells CASSPTGSSYEQYF. The CDR3 DNA follows: TGTGCCAGCAGCCCGACAGGGAGCTCCTACGAGCAGTACTTC.

This clonotype was found a few times. The chain links TRBV20-1 to TRBJ2-5; D is perhaps TRBD1 (6 bases). Germline assignment: CDR1 DFQATT and CDR2 SNEGSKA (reference sequence). Trimming left V 4 bases short and J 3 bases short, with 9 bases between. This CDR3 is built from 12 residues. As DNA, the CDR3 is TGCAGTGCTACCGAGGGGGAAGAGACCCAGTACTTC. It is translated as CSATEGEETQYF.

This clonotype was counted between two and nine times. The chain carries TRBV2 and TRBJ2-7, with TRBD1 identical over 11 bases. The V and J ends lost 4 bases and 6 bases, in that order; junction bases with no gene match: 8. This CDR3 spans 15 amino acids. Germline values: CDR1 SNHLY, CDR2 FYNNEI. DNA for the CDR3: TGTGCCAGCAGTGTAGAGGACAGGGGGCGTACCGAGCAGTACTTC. Amino acid sequence: CASSVEDRGRTEQYF.

This clonotype was seen only a few times. This chain connects TRBV28 to TRBJ2-5, with D possibly being TRBD1 (7 bases). CDR3 length: 13 residues. Trimming took 6 bases from V and 1 from J, leaving 9 bases between them. CDR1 is MDHEN and CDR2 is SYDVKM in the germline V gene. This CDR3 is CASRRDSQETQYF. CDR3 nucleotide sequence: TGTGCCAGCAGGCGGGACAGCCAAGAGACCCAGTACTTC.

This clonotype was found a few times. V is TRBV12-3 or TRBV12-4 and J is TRBJ1-1; TRBD1 aligns across 7 bases. This CDR3 has 14 amino acids. V was pared by 5 bases and J by 1 base, with 4 bases of the junction left unmatched. The CDR3 spells CASSVQGTNTEAFF. CDR3 sequence (DNA): TGTGCCAGCAGTGTACAGGGGACGAACACTGAAGCTTTCTTT.

This clonotype was detected a few times. The rearrangement uses TRBV28 and TRBJ2-7; maybe TRBD2 (5 bases). V lost 4 bases and J 2 bases, leaving 12 bases between the germline ends. The CDR3 covers 14 residues. CDR1 is MDHEN, CDR2 SYDVKM, per germline. CDR3 sequence: CASSWTRWPYEQYF. The CDR3 DNA follows: TGTGCCAGCAGTTGGACTCGATGGCCCTACGAGCAGTACTTC.

This clonotype was recorded many times. This chain uses TRBV6-2 or TRBV6-3 with TRBJ2-5; 7 bases agree with TRBD1. The V and J ends lost 4 bases and 3 bases, in that order; junction bases with no gene match: 11. CDR3 length equals 16 residues. In germline, CDR1 is MNHEY, CDR2 SVGEGT. The CDR3 DNA is TGTGCCAGCAGTTGCGACCGGGACAGAGAAGAAGAGACCCAGTACTTC. This encodes CASSCDRDREEETQYF.

This clonotype showed up just a few times. V gene TRBV5-1 combines with J gene TRBJ1-1; D is unresolved. The CDR3 has 14 residues. V was pared by 4 bases and J by 0 bases, with 10 bases between. Germline V CDR1 and CDR2: SGHRS, YFSETQ. The CDR3 bases are TGCGCCAGCAGCCTAGCCTTTGTGAACACTGAAGCTTTCTTT. Amino acids: CASSLAFVNTEAFF.

The CDR3 region is CASSTGTGYNEQYF. DNA for the CDR3: TGTGCCAGTAGTACCGGGACAGGGTACAACGAGCAGTACTTC. V gene TRBV19 combines with J gene TRBJ2-7; TRBD1 matches at 9 bases. Germline values: CDR1 LNHDA, CDR2 SQIVND (reference sequence). Germline trimming cut 4 bases from V and 5 bases from J; bases unmatched to any gene: 6. The length of the CDR3 is 14 residues.

The sample holds many counts of this clonotype. J is TRBJ2-7 and V is TRBV5-1, with 7 bases fitting TRBD1. Losses at the gene ends were 4 bases for V and 2 bases for J; bases not matched to a gene: 3. Per the germline V gene, CDR1 is SGHRS and CDR2 is YFSETQ. The CDR3 consists of 13 residues. CDR3 sequence: CASSAGTAYEQYF. In DNA, the CDR3 is TGCGCCAGCAGCGCCGGGACAGCCTACGAGCAGTACTTC.

CDR3 nucleotides: TGTGCCAGCAGCGTAGAGGACAGGGGCAGGAGCGGGGAGCTGTTTTTT. It specifies CASSVEDRGRSGELFF. The chain has TRBV9 and TRBJ2-2; 9 nucleotides line up with TRBD1. Germline CDR1 is SGDLS and CDR2 is YYNGEE. J gave up 7 bases and V 0 bases, and 7 bases lay outside the gene matches. CDR3 length: 16 amino acids.

This chain joins TRBV3-1 and TRBJ2-3, with 7 bases identical to TRBD1. Per germline, CDR1 LGHDT and CDR2 YNNKEL (reference sequence). This CDR3 has 14 amino acids. Trimming cost V 3 bases and J 4 bases; bases outside gene matches: 4. The CDR3 protein is CASSQITGADTQYF. The CDR3 region has the DNA TGTGCCAGCAGCCAGATTACAGGGGCAGATACGCAGTATTTT.

This clonotype was seen only a few times. J is TRBJ2-3 and V is TRBV7-2; TRBD2 agrees at 8 bases. Unmatched junction bases numbered 5, after V lost 0 bases and J lost 3 bases. The germline V gene has CDR1 SGHTA and CDR2 FQGNSA. This CDR3 is 16 amino acids long. The CDR3 protein is CASSLAAGEWTDTQYF. The CDR3 nucleotides are TGTGCCAGCAGCTTAGCAGCGGGGGAGTGGACAGATACGCAGTATTTT.

This sequence joins TRBV5-5 and TRBJ2-7; unclear D gene. This CDR3 comprises 14 residues. Germline V lookup: CDR1 SGHKS, CDR2 YYEKEE (reference sequence). V was clipped by 4 bases and J by 2 bases, with 13 bases between them. Here the CDR3 reads CASSPGRVTYEQYF. CDR3 DNA: TGTGCCAGCAGCCCAGGACGGGTAACCTACGAGCAGTACTTC.

This clonotype was seen a few times. V is TRBV7-9 and J is TRBJ2-7; the match to TRBD1 covers 10 bases. The CDR3 contains 13 residues. The trim removed 7 bases at V and 3 bases at J, leaving 3 bases unmatched. CDR1 and CDR2 from the germline V gene are SEHNR and FQNEAQ (reference sequence). CDR3 sequence (DNA): TGTGCCAGCACCAGGACAGGGGGCTACGAGCAGTACTTC. This encodes CASTRTGGYEQYF.

V gene TRBV7-8 combines with J gene TRBJ2-7; 9 positions agree with TRBD2. Trimming at V came to 1 base and at J to 2 bases, leaving 6 bases not matched to a gene. This CDR3 spans 16 amino acids. The germline CDR1 and CDR2 sequences are SGHVS and FQNEAQ. The CDR3 DNA is TGTGCCAGCAGCTTAGGACTAGCGGACGAACCCTACGAGCAGTACTTC. Residues: CASSLGLADEPYEQYF.

This chain links TRBV20-1 with TRBJ2-7; 9 positions agree with TRBD1. The junction had 10 bases not matched to a gene; V was cut back by 3 bases and J by 4 bases. CDR1 is DFQATT and CDR2 is SNEGSKA in the germline V gene (reference sequence). This CDR3 region has 15 residues. CDR3 nucleotides: TGCAGTGCTAGGGGACAGGGACGGACGTTTTACGAGCAGTACTTC. Its translation: CSARGQGRTFYEQYF.

This clonotype showed up just a few times. The chain has TRBV6-5 and TRBJ2-1; TRBD2 matches at 8 bases. Germline loops: CDR1 MNHEY, CDR2 SVGAGI. Trimming cost V 1 base and J 7 bases; bases outside gene matches: 3. The CDR3 loop spans 14 amino acids. CDR3 residues: CASSYYGRGNEQFF. The CDR3 DNA follows: TGTGCCAGCAGTTACTACGGGAGGGGGAATGAGCAGTTCTTC.

The J gene is TRBJ2-2, the V gene TRBV20-1; D possibly corresponds to TRBD2 (5 bases). The CDR3 runs 15 residues. Trimming took 6 bases from V and 1 from J, leaving 15 bases between them. Germline CDR1 DFQATT, CDR2 SNEGSKA (reference sequence). The CDR3 spells CSALSSHWNTGELFF. CDR3 nucleotide sequence: TGCAGTGCACTTTCTAGCCACTGGAACACCGGGGAGCTGTTTTTT.

This chain joins TRBV2 and TRBJ2-7, with D possibly being TRBD2 (5 bases). Between the trimmed V and J ends, which lost 4 bases and 2 bases, there was a span of 18 bases. Germline CDR1 is SNHLY and CDR2 is FYNNEI. The CDR3 extends over 16 amino acids. In nucleotides, the CDR3 is TGTGCCAGCAGTGGTGAGGGTAGGCCATCTCCCTACGAGCAGTACTTC. It is translated as CASSGEGRPSPYEQYF.

At least ten counts were recorded for this clonotype. The chain is built from TRBV12-3 or TRBV12-4 and TRBJ2-1, with no clear D. CDR3 length: 13 residues. The V gene lost 3 bases and the J gene lost 0 bases, with 3 bases spanning the gap. This chain's CDR3 is CASSFGSYNEQFF. CDR3 DNA: TGTGCCAGCAGTTTTGGCTCCTACAATGAGCAGTTCTTC.

The V call is TRBV29-1, the J call TRBJ2-7, with 11 positions matching TRBD1. The germline gives CDR1 SQVTM, CDR2 ANQGSEA. V shed 0 bases, J shed 3 bases, and the junction held 7 bases outside the gene matches. The CDR3 has 16 residues. DNA of the CDR3: TGCAGCGTTGAAGAGCACGGGACAGGGGGGCTCTACGAGCAGTACTTC. Its translation: CSVEEHGTGGLYEQYF.

This rearrangement joins TRBV20-1 to TRBJ2-2; 10 bases are a match to TRBD2. The CDR3 loop spans 15 amino acids. V was pared by 2 bases and J by 3 bases, with 3 bases of the junction left unmatched. Germline V gene lookup returns CDR1 DFQATT and CDR2 SNEGSKA (reference sequence). The DNA of the CDR3 is TGCAGTGCTAGATCAGCGGGGGGGCACACCGGGGAGCTGTTTTTT. It translates to CSARSAGGHTGELFF.

This rearrangement joins TRBV12-3 or TRBV12-4 to TRBJ2-1; D is uncertain. This CDR3 region has 12 residues. V was trimmed by 6 bases and J by 9 bases, leaving 12 bases between them. In DNA form, the CDR3 reads TGTGCCAGCAGCCCCGCAGCCGGTGAGCAGTTCTTC. This encodes CASSPAAGEQFF.

This clonotype was seen a handful of times. The chain carries TRBV9 and TRBJ2-7; 8 nucleotides match TRBD1. The CDR3 runs to 14 residues. V shed 4 bases, J shed 2 bases, and the junction held 5 bases outside the gene matches. Germline V gene data show CDR1 as SGDLS and CDR2 as YYNGEE. CDR3 in DNA: TGTGCCAGCAGCCACGGACAGGGCCCCTACGAGCAGTACTTC. This codes for CASSHGQGPYEQYF. Combining the CDR3 with reference TRBV9 and TRBJ2-7 gives the whole variable domain DSGVTQTPKHLITATGQRVTLRCSPRSGDLSVYWYQQSLDQGLQFLIQYYNGEERAKGNILERFSAQQFPDLHSELNLSSLELGDSALYFCASSHGQGPYEQYFGPGTRLTVT.

The chain joins TRBV7-9 to TRBJ2-1; 7 nucleotides align to TRBD1. The CDR3 covers 15 residues. The germline V gene has CDR1 SEHNR and CDR2 FQNEAQ (reference sequence). V was clipped by 5 bases and J by 7 bases; unmatched bases: 11. The DNA of the CDR3 is TGTGCCAGCAGCCCCACAGGGGCTTGGACGAATGAGCAGTTCTTC. Translation gives CASSPTGAWTNEQFF.

This clonotype was recorded a few times. The chain joins TRBV6-1 to TRBJ2-7; D may be TRBD1 (5 bases). This CDR3 region has 14 residues. The V gene lost 6 bases and the J gene lost 3 bases, with 15 bases spanning the gap. The germline CDR1 and CDR2 sequences are MNHNS and SASEGT. CDR3 bases: TGTGCCAGCAGATTTGGACAAGACCACTACGAGCAGTACTTC. Its protein is CASRFGQDHYEQYF.

This chain links TRBV11-2 with TRBJ2-1; 9 bases are shared with TRBD1. The CDR3 contains 17 residues. CDR1 is SGHAT, CDR2 FQNNGV, per germline. Germline trimming cut 3 bases from V and 4 bases from J; bases unmatched to any gene: 10. The CDR3 nucleotides read TGTGCCAGCAGCTTCCCTATAACAGGGGGCAGGTACAATGAGCAGTTCTTC. It encodes CASSFPITGGRYNEQFF. Looking up the rest from reference TRBV11-2 and TRBJ2-1 gives the full variable domain: EAGVAQSPRYKIIEKRQSVAFWCNPISGHATLYWYQQILGQGPKLLIQFQNNGVVDDSQLPKDRFSAERLKGVDSTLKIQPAKLEDSAVYLCASSFPITGGRYNEQFFGPGTRLTVL.

This clonotype showed up just a few times. This chain joins TRBV6-2 or TRBV6-3 and TRBJ1-1; 8 positions match TRBD1. Germline lookup yields CDR1 MNHEY and CDR2 SVGEGT. There are 15 residues in the CDR3. The trim removed 6 bases at V and 4 bases at J, leaving 10 bases unmatched. CDR3 DNA: TGTGCCAGCAGCTCCCTCGGACAGGGCAGCACTGAAGCTTTCTTT. Its translation: CASSSLGQGSTEAFF.

This clonotype was seen a handful of times. This chain joins TRBV4-1 and TRBJ2-2, with D possibly matching TRBD1 (7 bases). The length of the CDR3 is 17 residues. Germline V gene data show CDR1 as MGHRA and CDR2 as YSYEKL. The V and J ends lost 0 bases and 6 bases respectively, with 17 bases between them. The CDR3 region is CASSQDLSTGRPGELFF. The CDR3 bases are TGCGCCAGCAGCCAAGATCTTTCGACAGGGAGGCCCGGGGAGCTGTTTTTT.